These 26 T cell receptor beta chains share one sample of origin, sequenced in a study of control samples from healthy donors and cancer patients. The assay was immunoSEQ multiplex PCR, and TCRdb's table has in-frame clones only and misses some. The data show more than 80,000 clones, with about 92% seen just once and 8% held by the top ten. The specimen was blood. Source of these receptors: a man younger than 30 in good health.

Here the CDR3 DNA reads TGTGCCAGCAGCCGAAGGGGGGGGCAGAATTCACCCCTCCACTTT. Residues: CASSRRGGQNSPLHF. V is TRBV14 and J is TRBJ1-6, with D perhaps TRBD1 (6 bases). V was trimmed by 4 bases and J by 7 bases, leaving 14 bases between them. The CDR3 has 15 amino acids. Per the germline V gene, CDR1 is SGHDN and CDR2 is FVKESK.

The CDR3 sequence: CASSLGTGFTSSYNSPLHF. The CDR3 DNA follows: TGTGCCAGCAGCTTAGGGACAGGGTTTACCAGCTCCTATAATTCACCCCTCCACTTT. The V call is TRBV7-2, the J call TRBJ1-6; 8 nucleotides align to TRBD1. Germline trimming cut 1 base from V and 0 bases from J; bases unmatched to any gene: 8. The CDR3 length is 19 residues. From germline, CDR1 is SGHTA and CDR2 FQGNSA.

The chain couples TRBV19 to TRBJ2-4, with TRBD1 matching over 7 bases. J gave up 7 bases and V 1 base, and 7 bases lay outside the gene matches. The germline V gene has CDR1 LNHDA and CDR2 SQIVND (reference sequence). The CDR3 has 15 residues. Here the CDR3 DNA reads TGTGCCAGTAGTATAGTCCCGGACAGGCCGAACATTCAGTACTTC. Translating gives CASSIVPDRPNIQYF.

This chain links TRBV3-1 (or the pseudogene TRBV3-2) with TRBJ2-7; D remains unclear. The CDR3 sequence is 12 residues long. The germline V gene encodes CDR1 LGHDT and CDR2 YNNKEL (reference sequence). The V end was cut by 1 base, the J end by 3 bases, with 4 bases between. The DNA for the CDR3 is TGTGCCAGCAGCCAAGTCAGCTACGAGCAGTACTTC. Translated: CASSQVSYEQYF.

J is TRBJ1-1 and V is TRBV5-8; D is unresolved. Trimming cost V 0 bases and J 4 bases, with 16 bases left between them. Germline values: CDR1 SGHTS, CDR2 YDEGEE. CDR3 size: 16 residues. The DNA of the CDR3 is TGTGCCAGCAGCTTGGGGGTAGGAAAAGCTAGCACTGAAGCTTTCTTT. This gives the protein CASSLGVGKASTEAFF.

The J gene is TRBJ1-1, the V gene TRBV6-6, with D possibly TRBD1 on 5 matching bases. Germline V gives CDR1 MNHNY, CDR2 SVGAGI (reference sequence). V shed 1 base and J shed 8 bases, with 8 bases lying between them. This CDR3 is 12 amino acids long. Here the CDR3 reads CASSYFAGEAFF. Written as DNA, the CDR3 is TGTGCCAGCAGTTACTTCGCAGGGGAAGCTTTCTTT.

The chain joins TRBV5-8 to TRBJ2-7; D perhaps matches TRBD1 (5 bases). V gave up 1 base and J gave up 7 bases, with 12 bases separating them. The CDR3 spans 13 residues. Germline CDR1 and CDR2: SGHTS and YDEGEE. CDR3 sequence: CASSLIRQSEQYF. The CDR3 region has the DNA TGTGCCAGCAGCTTGATAAGACAGAGTGAGCAGTACTTC. The variable domain in full, completed from reference TRBV5-8 and TRBJ2-7, reads EAGVTQSPTHLIKTRGQQATLRCSPISGHTSVYWYQQALGLGLQFLLWYDEGEERNRGNFPPRFSGRQFPNYSSELNVNALELEDSALYLCASSLIRQSEQYFGPGTRLTVT.

This chain joins TRBV6-4 and TRBJ2-2, with D hard to call. The V and J ends lost 5 bases and 5 bases respectively, with 6 bases between them. Germline CDR1 is MRHNA and CDR2 is SNTAGT. The CDR3 consists of 12 residues. The CDR3 region is CASSTFTGELFF. The CDR3 coding sequence is TGTGCCAGCAGTACCTTTACCGGGGAGCTGTTTTTT.

The J gene is TRBJ2-7, the V gene TRBV15, with D perhaps TRBD1 or TRBD2 (5 bases each). The germline V and J ends were trimmed by 0 bases and 5 bases, with 8 bases remaining between them. CDR1 and CDR2 (germline): LNHNV, YYDKDF (reference sequence). The CDR3 has 13 residues. CDR3 DNA: TGTGCCACCAGCAGAGATTTGGGGGACGAGCAGTACTTC. Translation gives CATSRDLGDEQYF.

This chain's CDR3 is CASSWGRENTEAFF. CDR3 DNA sequence: TGTGCCAGCAGCTGGGGACGGGAGAACACTGAAGCTTTCTTT. This rearrangement joins TRBV11-1 to TRBJ1-1; D perhaps matches TRBD1 (5 bases). The CDR3 covers 14 residues. Trimming stripped 4 bases from V and 1 base from J, with 10 bases between. The germline CDR1 and CDR2 sequences are SGHAT and FQDESV (reference sequence).

CDR3 loop: CASSFQTNEKLFF. The CDR3 region has the DNA TGTGCCAGCAGCTTTCAAACTAATGAAAAACTGTTTTTT. The chain combines TRBV7-9 with TRBJ1-4; D call uncertain. There are 13 residues in the CDR3. The germline V and J ends were trimmed by 3 bases and 1 base, with 3 bases remaining between them. Germline values: CDR1 SEHNR, CDR2 FQNEAQ (reference sequence).

V and J are TRBV29-1 and TRBJ1-1; D perhaps matches TRBD1 (6 bases). The germline V and J ends were trimmed by 4 bases and 5 bases, with 14 bases remaining between them. The CDR3 covers 13 residues. The germline V gene encodes CDR1 SQVTM and CDR2 ANQGSEA. CDR3 DNA sequence: TGCAGCGTTGTGGTAGGGGGTGGAACTGAAGCTTTCTTT. Translation: CSVVVGGGTEAFF.

The chain employs TRBV7-8 and TRBJ1-4; D ambiguous. CDR1 and CDR2 from the germline V gene are SGHVS and FQNEAQ. Trimming removed 3 bases from V and 5 bases from J, with 13 bases in between. The CDR3 consists of 15 residues. The CDR3 nucleotides are TGTGCCAGCAGCTTCCAGACGGGTAGGAATGAAAAACTGTTTTTT. Amino acid sequence: CASSFQTGRNEKLFF. Looking up the rest from reference TRBV7-8 and TRBJ1-4 gives the full variable domain: GAGVSQSPRYKVAKRGQDVALRCDPISGHVSLFWYQQALGQGPEFLTYFQNEAQLDKSGLPSDRFFAERPEGSVSTLKIQRTQQEDSAVYLCASSFQTGRNEKLFFGSGTQLSVL.

The chain combines TRBV5-1 with TRBJ1-1; D perhaps matches TRBD1 (5 bases). Trimming left V 5 bases short and J 6 bases short, with 11 bases between. Germline CDR1 is SGHRS and CDR2 is YFSETQ. The CDR3 has 12 residues. The DNA for the CDR3 is TGCGCCAGCAGAGTGGTAGGGGCTGAAGCTTTCTTT. It encodes CASRVVGAEAFF.

The V gene is TRBV6-6, the J gene TRBJ1-3, with D uncertain. Trimming removed 0 bases at V and 0 bases at J, with 9 bases between. The CDR3 loop spans 16 amino acids. Germline V gives CDR1 MNHNY, CDR2 SVGAGI (reference sequence). CDR3 region: CASSYSAGSSGNTIYF. Here the CDR3 DNA reads TGTGCCAGCAGTTACTCGGCAGGCTCCTCTGGAAACACCATATATTTT.

This chain connects TRBV5-1 to TRBJ1-4; D is ambiguous. Germline assignment: CDR1 SGHRS and CDR2 YFSETQ. Trimming removed 4 bases from V and 8 bases from J, with 15 bases in between. The CDR3 is 14 residues long. The CDR3 here is CASSEATPGEKLFF. CDR3 coding DNA: TGCGCCAGCAGCGAGGCAACACCAGGCGAAAAACTGTTTTTT.

The rearrangement links TRBV3-1 (or the pseudogene TRBV3-2) to TRBJ1-1, with TRBD1 as a possible D gene (5 bases). From germline, CDR1 is LGHDT and CDR2 YNNKEL (reference sequence). CDR3 length: 13 residues. Trimming shortened V by 1 base and J by 8 bases, and 11 bases separated the two germline ends. This CDR3 reads CASSQAGEFEAFF. CDR3 nucleotides: TGTGCCAGCAGCCAAGCGGGGGAATTCGAAGCTTTCTTT.

The rearrangement joins TRBV29-1 to TRBJ2-7, with D possibly matching TRBD1 (5 bases). The V gene's germline CDR1 is SQVTM and CDR2 ANQGSEA. Trimming took 3 bases from V and 7 from J, leaving 16 bases between them. This CDR3 has 13 residues. This chain's CDR3 is CSVDRAGLKEQYF. The DNA of the CDR3 is TGCAGCGTTGATCGGGCAGGGTTAAAGGAGCAGTACTTC.

This clone occurred a few times. The chain carries TRBV5-4 and TRBJ2-1; D not resolved. Trimming removed 2 bases from V and 1 base from J, with 10 bases in between. This CDR3 spans 15 amino acids. Germline V gene data show CDR1 as SGHNT and CDR2 as YYREEE (reference sequence). The CDR3 coding sequence is TGTGCCAGCAGCTTCCGAGCAATTTCCTACAATGAGCAGTTCTTC. This sequence encodes CASSFRAISYNEQFF. The variable domain in full, completed from reference TRBV5-4 and TRBJ2-1, reads ETGVTQSPTHLIKTRGQQVTLRCSSQSGHNTVSWYQQALGQGPQFIFQYYREEENGRGNFPPRFSGLQFPNYSSELNVNALELDDSALYLCASSFRAISYNEQFFGPGTRLTVL.

The V call is TRBV18, the J call TRBJ2-4; TRBD1 might be the D (6 bases). The V and J ends lost 6 bases and 3 bases respectively, with 18 bases between them. This CDR3 comprises 16 residues. CDR1 and CDR2 (germline): KGHSH, LQKENI. The CDR3 reads CASSPPTGGDKNIQYF. DNA of the CDR3: TGTGCCAGCTCCCCCCCGACAGGAGGAGACAAAAACATTCAGTACTTC.

The chain recombines TRBV7-2 with TRBJ2-1; the match to TRBD2 covers 7 bases. V shed 8 bases and J 5 bases; nucleotides not matched to a gene: 9. The CDR3 is made up of 14 amino acids. Per germline, CDR1 SGHTA and CDR2 FQGNSA. The DNA of the CDR3 is TGTGCCAGCCACATAGCGGGTCTTAACAATGAGCAGTTCTTC. It codes for CASHIAGLNNEQFF.

This chain joins TRBV29-1 and TRBJ1-1, with a weak D call TRBD1 (5 bases). The ends were cut back, 5 bases at V and 5 bases at J, with 9 bases in the middle. The V gene's germline CDR1 is SQVTM and CDR2 ANQGSEA. The CDR3 has 11 amino acids. The CDR3 protein is CSVPRGTEAFF. CDR3 DNA sequence: TGCAGCGTTCCTAGGGGAACTGAAGCTTTCTTT.

The chain is built from TRBV4-1 and TRBJ2-3, with D possibly TRBD1 on 6 matching bases. Trimming shortened V by 4 bases and J by 4 bases, and 18 bases separated the two germline ends. CDR3 length: 16 residues. Germline CDR1 and CDR2: MGHRA and YSYEKL. This CDR3 is CASSPPAGEVPDTQYF. The DNA of the CDR3 is TGCGCCAGCAGCCCCCCGGCAGGGGAAGTTCCAGATACGCAGTATTTT.

The gene calls are TRBV2 and TRBJ1-5; tentatively, D is TRBD1 (5 bases). This CDR3 spans 14 amino acids. The germline V and J ends were trimmed by 6 bases and 2 bases, with 11 bases remaining between them. The germline gives CDR1 SNHLY, CDR2 FYNNEI. CDR3 sequence: CASRLQTGNQPQHF. CDR3 coding DNA: TGTGCCAGCAGACTACAGACAGGCAATCAGCCCCAGCATTTT. Full variable domain (outside the CDR3, taken from reference TRBV2 and TRBJ1-5): EPEVTQTPSHQVTQMGQEVILRCVPISNHLYFYWYRQILGQKVEFLVSFYNNEISEKSEIFDDQFSVERPDGSNFTLKIRSTKLEDSAMYFCASRLQTGNQPQHFGDGTRLSIL.

This clone was counted once. The V and J genes are TRBV3-1 (or the pseudogene TRBV3-2) and TRBJ1-2; TRBD1 is a possible D gene (5 bases). Trimming pared 4 bases from V and 6 bases from J, leaving 12 bases between. CDR3 size: 13 residues. Germline V gene lookup returns CDR1 LGHDT and CDR2 YNNKEL (reference sequence). The CDR3 coding sequence is TGTGCCAGCAGCCTTGGGACGGTAAATGGCTACACCTTC. This sequence encodes CASSLGTVNGYTF.

J is TRBJ1-5 and V is TRBV4-1; D unclear. CDR3 size: 16 residues. Per germline, CDR1 MGHRA and CDR2 YSYEKL. Trimming took off 0 bases at V and 1 base at J, with 10 bases between the two ends. CDR3 in amino acids: CASSQEWGRSNQPQHF. Here the CDR3 DNA reads TGCGCCAGCAGCCAAGAGTGGGGTAGGAGCAATCAGCCCCAGCATTTT.